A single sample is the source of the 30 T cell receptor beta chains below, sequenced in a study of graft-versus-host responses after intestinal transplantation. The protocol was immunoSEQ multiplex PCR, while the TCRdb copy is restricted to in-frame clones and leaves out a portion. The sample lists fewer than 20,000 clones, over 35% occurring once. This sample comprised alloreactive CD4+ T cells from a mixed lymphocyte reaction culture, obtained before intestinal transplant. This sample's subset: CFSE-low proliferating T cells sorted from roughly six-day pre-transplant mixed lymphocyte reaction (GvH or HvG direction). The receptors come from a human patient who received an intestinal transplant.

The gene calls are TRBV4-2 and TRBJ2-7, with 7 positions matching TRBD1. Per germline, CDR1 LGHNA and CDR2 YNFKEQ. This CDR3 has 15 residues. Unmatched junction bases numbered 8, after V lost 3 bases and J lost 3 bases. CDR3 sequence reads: CASSHQQGQFYEQYF. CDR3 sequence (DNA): TGTGCCAGCAGCCACCAACAGGGACAGTTCTACGAGCAGTACTTC.

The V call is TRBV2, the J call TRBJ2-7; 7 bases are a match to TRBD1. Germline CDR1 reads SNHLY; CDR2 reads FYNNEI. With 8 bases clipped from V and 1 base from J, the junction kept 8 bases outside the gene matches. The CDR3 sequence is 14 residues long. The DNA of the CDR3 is TGTGCCAGCTCTTGGACAGGCCAATCCTACGAGCAGTACTTC. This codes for CASSWTGQSYEQYF. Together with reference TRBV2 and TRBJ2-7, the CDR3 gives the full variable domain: EPEVTQTPSHQVTQMGQEVILRCVPISNHLYFYWYRQILGQKVEFLVSFYNNEISEKSEIFDDQFSVERPDGSNFTLKIRSTKLEDSAMYFCASSWTGQSYEQYFGPGTRLTVT.

The CDR3, as DNA: TGCGCCAGCAGCTTGAGTACTAGCGGGGGACTTAACAATGAGCAGTTCTTC. As protein: CASSLSTSGGLNNEQFF. The chain is built from TRBV5-1 and TRBJ2-1; TRBD2 matches at 11 bases. The germline V gene has CDR1 SGHRS and CDR2 YFSETQ. The CDR3 spans 17 residues. V lost 1 base to trimming and J lost 5 bases; unmatched junction nucleotides: 8.

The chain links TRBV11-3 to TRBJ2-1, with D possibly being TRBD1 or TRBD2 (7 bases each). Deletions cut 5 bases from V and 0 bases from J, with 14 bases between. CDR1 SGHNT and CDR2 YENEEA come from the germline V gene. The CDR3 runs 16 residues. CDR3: CASSQGGTSSYNEQFF. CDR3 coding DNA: TGTGCCAGCAGCCAGGGGGGGACGAGCTCCTACAATGAGCAGTTCTTC.

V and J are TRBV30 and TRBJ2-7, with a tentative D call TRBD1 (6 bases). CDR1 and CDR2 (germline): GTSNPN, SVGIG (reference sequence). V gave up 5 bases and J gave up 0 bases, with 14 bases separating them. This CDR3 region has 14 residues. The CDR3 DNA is TGTGCCTGGGCCCGGGACACCCGCTCCTACGAGCAGTACTTC. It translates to CAWARDTRSYEQYF.

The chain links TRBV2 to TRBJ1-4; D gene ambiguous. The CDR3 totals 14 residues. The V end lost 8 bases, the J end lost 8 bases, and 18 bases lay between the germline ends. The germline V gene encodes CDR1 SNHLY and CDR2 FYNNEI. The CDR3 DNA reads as TGTGCCAGCGGGAGTCCCCTGTCGGAGGAAAAACTGTTTTTT. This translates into CASGSPLSEEKLFF.

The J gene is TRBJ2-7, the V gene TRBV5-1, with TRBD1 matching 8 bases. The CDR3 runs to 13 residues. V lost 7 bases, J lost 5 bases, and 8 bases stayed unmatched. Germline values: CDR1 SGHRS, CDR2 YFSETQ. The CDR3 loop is CASHNQQGDEQYF. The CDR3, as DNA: TGCGCCAGCCACAACCAACAGGGGGACGAGCAGTACTTC.

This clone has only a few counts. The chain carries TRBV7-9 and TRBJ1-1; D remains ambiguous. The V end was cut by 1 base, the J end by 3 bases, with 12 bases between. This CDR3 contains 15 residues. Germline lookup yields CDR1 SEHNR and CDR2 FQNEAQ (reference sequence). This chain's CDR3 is CASSLDRVRDTEAFF. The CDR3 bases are TGTGCCAGCAGCTTAGACAGAGTAAGGGACACTGAAGCTTTCTTT.

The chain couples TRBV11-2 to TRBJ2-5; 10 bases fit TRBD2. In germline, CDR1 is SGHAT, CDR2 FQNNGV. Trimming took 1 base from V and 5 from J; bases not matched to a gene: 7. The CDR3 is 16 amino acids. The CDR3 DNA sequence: TGTGCCAGCAGCTTAGTTGGAGCGGGGGGGCGGGAGACCCAGTACTTC. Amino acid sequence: CASSLVGAGGRETQYF.

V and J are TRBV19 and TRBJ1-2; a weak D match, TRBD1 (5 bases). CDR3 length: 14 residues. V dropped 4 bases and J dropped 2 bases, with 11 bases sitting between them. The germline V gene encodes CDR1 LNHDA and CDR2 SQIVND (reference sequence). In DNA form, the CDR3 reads TGTGCCAGTAGTAGAGACAGAGGGAACTATGGCTACACCTTC. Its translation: CASSRDRGNYGYTF.

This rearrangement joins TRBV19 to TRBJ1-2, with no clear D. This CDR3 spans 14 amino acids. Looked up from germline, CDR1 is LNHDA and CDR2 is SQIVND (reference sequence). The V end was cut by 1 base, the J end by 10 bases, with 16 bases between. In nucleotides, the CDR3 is TGTGCCAGTAGTATAGGGCGGAGCCCCAGAGACTACACCTTC. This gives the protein CASSIGRSPRDYTF.

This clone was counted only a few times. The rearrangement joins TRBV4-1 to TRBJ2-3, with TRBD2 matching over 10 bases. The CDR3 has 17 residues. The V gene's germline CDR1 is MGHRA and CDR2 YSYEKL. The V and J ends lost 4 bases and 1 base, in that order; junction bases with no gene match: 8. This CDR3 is CASSRAAGGRGTDTQYF. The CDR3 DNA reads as TGCGCCAGCAGCCGGGCAGCGGGGGGGCGCGGCACAGATACGCAGTATTTT.

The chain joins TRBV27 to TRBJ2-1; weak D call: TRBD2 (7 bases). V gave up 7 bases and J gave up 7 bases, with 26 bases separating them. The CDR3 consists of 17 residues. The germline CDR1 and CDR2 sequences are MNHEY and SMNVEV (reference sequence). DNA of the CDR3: TGTGCCAGCACCCTATGGGGGGGCCCTCTGGCGAATAATGAGCAGTTCTTC. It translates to CASTLWGGPLANNEQFF.

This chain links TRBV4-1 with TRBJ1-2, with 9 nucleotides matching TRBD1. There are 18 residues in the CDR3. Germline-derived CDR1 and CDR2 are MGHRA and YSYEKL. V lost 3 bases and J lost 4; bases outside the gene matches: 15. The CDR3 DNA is TGCGCCAGCAGCCAGAGGCCTGGGACAGGGAACCGGTTCTATGGCTACACCTTC. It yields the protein CASSQRPGTGNRFYGYTF.

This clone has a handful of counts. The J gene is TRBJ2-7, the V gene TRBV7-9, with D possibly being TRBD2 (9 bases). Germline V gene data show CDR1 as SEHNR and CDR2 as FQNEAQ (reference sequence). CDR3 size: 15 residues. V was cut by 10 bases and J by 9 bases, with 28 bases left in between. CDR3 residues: CATTGGGLAPLGQYF. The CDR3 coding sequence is TGTGCCACCACAGGGGGGGGACTAGCTCCCCTCGGGCAGTACTTC.

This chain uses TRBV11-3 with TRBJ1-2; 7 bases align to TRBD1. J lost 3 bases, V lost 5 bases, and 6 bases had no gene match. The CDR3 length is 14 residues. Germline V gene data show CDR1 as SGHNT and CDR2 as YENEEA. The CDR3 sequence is CASSLNRGDYGYTF. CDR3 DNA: TGTGCCAGCAGCCTAAACAGGGGCGACTATGGCTACACCTTC.

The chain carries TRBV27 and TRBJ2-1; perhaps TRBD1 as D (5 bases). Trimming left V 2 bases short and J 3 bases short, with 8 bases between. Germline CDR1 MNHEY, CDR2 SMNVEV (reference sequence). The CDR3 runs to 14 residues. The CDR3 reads CASSLGASYNEQFF. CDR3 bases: TGTGCCAGCAGTTTAGGGGCCAGCTACAATGAGCAGTTCTTC.

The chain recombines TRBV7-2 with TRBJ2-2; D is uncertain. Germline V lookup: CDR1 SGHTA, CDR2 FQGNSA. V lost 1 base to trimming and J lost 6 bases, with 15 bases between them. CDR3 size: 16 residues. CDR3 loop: CASSLGVWVRAGELFF. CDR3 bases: TGTGCCAGCAGCTTAGGGGTCTGGGTACGCGCCGGGGAGCTGTTTTTT.

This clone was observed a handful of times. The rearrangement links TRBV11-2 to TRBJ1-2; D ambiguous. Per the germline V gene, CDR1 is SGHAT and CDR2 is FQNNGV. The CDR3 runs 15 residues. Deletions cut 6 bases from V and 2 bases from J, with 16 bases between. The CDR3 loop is CASSTVLSHNYGYTF. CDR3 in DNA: TGTGCCAGCAGTACCGTCCTAAGTCACAACTATGGCTACACCTTC.

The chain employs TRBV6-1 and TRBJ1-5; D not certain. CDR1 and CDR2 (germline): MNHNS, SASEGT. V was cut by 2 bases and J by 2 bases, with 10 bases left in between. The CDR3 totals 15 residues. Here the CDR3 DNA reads TGTGCCAGCAGTGAAATTGGCCGTCGCAATCAGCCCCAGCATTTT. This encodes CASSEIGRRNQPQHF.

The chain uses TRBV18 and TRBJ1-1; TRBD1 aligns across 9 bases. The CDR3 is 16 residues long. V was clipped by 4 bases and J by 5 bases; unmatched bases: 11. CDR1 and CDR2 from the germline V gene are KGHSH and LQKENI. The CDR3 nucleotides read TGTGCCAGCTCACGCTTACCGGGACAGGGTTTAACTGAAGCTTTCTTT. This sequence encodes CASSRLPGQGLTEAFF. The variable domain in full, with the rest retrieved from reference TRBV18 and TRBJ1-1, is NAGVMQNPRHLVRRRGQEARLRCSPMKGHSHVYWYRQLPEEGLKFMVYLQKENIIDESGMPKERFSAEFPKEGPSILRIQQVVRGDSAAYFCASSRLPGQGLTEAFFGQGTRLTVV.

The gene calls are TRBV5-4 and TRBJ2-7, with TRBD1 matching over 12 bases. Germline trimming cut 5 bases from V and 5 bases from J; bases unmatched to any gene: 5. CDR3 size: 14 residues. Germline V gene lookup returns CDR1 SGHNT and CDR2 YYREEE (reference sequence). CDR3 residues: CASRTGTGGHEQYF. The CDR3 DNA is TGTGCCAGCAGAACCGGGACAGGGGGCCACGAGCAGTACTTC.

The CDR3 spells CASSHRGISNQPQHF. DNA of the CDR3: TGTGCCAGCAGCCACAGGGGGATTAGCAATCAGCCCCAGCATTTT. The chain combines TRBV5-5 with TRBJ1-5, with 8 bases identical to TRBD1. This CDR3 is built from 15 residues. Looked up from germline, CDR1 is SGHKS and CDR2 is YYEKEE (reference sequence). Trimming at V came to 4 bases and at J to 0 bases, leaving 3 bases not matched to a gene. Full variable domain (outside the CDR3, taken from reference TRBV5-5 and TRBJ1-5): DAGVTQSPTHLIKTRGQQVTLRCSPISGHKSVSWYQQVLGQGPQFIFQYYEKEERGRGNFPDRFSARQFPNYSSELNVNALLLGDSALYLCASSHRGISNQPQHFGDGTRLSIL.

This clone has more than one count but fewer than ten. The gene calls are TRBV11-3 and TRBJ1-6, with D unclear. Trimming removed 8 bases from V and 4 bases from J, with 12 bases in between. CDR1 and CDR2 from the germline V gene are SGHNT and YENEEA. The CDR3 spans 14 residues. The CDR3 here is CASQMGGYNSPLHF. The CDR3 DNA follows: TGTGCCAGCCAAATGGGCGGGTATAATTCACCCCTCCACTTT.

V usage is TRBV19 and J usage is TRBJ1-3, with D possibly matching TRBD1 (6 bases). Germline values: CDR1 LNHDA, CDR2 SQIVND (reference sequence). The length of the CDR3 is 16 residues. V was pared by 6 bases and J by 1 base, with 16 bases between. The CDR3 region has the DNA TGTGCCAGTAGGAGAAGAGGGGGATCTTCTGGAAACACCATATATTTT. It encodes CASRRRGGSSGNTIYF.

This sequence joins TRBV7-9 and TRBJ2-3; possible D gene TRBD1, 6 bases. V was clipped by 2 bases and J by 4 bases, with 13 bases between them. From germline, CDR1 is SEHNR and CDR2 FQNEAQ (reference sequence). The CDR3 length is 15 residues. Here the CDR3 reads CASSLRGSGADTQYF. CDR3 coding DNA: TGTGCCAGCAGCTTAAGGGGGTCTGGGGCAGATACGCAGTATTTT.

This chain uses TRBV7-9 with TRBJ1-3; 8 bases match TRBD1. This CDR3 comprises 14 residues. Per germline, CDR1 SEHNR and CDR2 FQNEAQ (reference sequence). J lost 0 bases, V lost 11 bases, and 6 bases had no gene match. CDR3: CAWRTGPSGNTIYF. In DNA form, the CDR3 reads TGTGCCTGGAGGACAGGGCCCTCTGGAAACACCATATATTTT.

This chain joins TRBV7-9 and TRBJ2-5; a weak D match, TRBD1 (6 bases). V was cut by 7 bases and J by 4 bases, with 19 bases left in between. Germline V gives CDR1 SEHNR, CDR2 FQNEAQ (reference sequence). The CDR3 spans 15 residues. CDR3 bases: TGTGCCAGCACCGATACCTCGTCAGGGGTAGAGACCCAGTACTTC. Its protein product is CASTDTSSGVETQYF.

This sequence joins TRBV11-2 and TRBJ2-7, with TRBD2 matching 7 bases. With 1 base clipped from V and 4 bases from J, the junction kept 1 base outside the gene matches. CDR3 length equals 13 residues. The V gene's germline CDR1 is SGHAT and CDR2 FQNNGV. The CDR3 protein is CASSLGGGYEQYF. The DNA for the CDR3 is TGTGCCAGCAGCTTAGGGGGGGGATACGAGCAGTACTTC.

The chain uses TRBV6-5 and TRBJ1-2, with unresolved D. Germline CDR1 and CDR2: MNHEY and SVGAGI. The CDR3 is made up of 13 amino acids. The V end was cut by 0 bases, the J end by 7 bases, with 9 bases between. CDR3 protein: CASSYSIRVGYTF. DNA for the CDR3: TGTGCCAGCAGTTACTCGATCCGGGTTGGCTACACCTTC.